Listed below are T cell receptor beta chains from one sample, sequenced in a study of spatial heterogeneity in lung cancer. One entry per CDR3 protein, called by TCRdb with MiXCR from the 5' RACE reads. The sample lists about 30,000 distinct CDR3 sequences; under 6.5% were seen once. Specimen: PBMCs, collected at follow-up. The receptors were sampled from a male donor with early-stage non-small cell lung cancer. CDR3s include the opening cysteine and the closing phenylalanine or tryptophan. D genes are given only for firm matches. Where a row states a size, it is once, few, many or the class of an expanded clone; other rows omit it.

d_gene | abundance | j_gene | v_gene | CDR3nt | CDR3aa
- | few | TRBJ2-1 | TRBV19 | TGTGCCAGTACCACAACTAGCGCGGAGGGGGATGAGCAGTTCTTC | CASTTTSAEGDEQFF
TRBD1 | many | TRBJ2-4 | TRBV20-1 | TGCAGTGCCATCCGACAGGGAGAAAACATTCAGTACTTC | CSAIRQGENIQYF
TRBD2 | few | TRBJ2-3 | TRBV9 | TGTGCCAGCAGCGTAGAAAGAACTAGCGGGGGACCCACAGATACGCAGTATTTT | CASSVERTSGGPTDTQYF
- | many | TRBJ2-3 | TRBV19 | TGTGCCAGTAGTAAGTGGGACGCTAGGGACCCAGATACGCAGTATTTT | CASSKWDARDPDTQYF
- | few | TRBJ1-2 | TRBV7-2 | TGTGCCAGCAGCTCCAGCCTAACAGGGCTCGGCTACACCTTC | CASSSSLTGLGYTF
- | few | TRBJ2-1 | TRBV12-3/TRBV12-4 | TGTGCCAGCAGTCCCGTTGACAGGGAGGGGAAGTTCTTC | CASSPVDREGKFF
- | few | TRBJ2-7 | TRBV19 | TGTGCCAGTAGGGGGATTGGGGCCTCCTACGAGCAGTACTTC | CASRGIGASYEQYF
- | few | TRBJ1-1 | TRBV7-2 | TGTGCCAGCAGCTTTCGACAGACTAGGACTGAAGCTTTCTTT | CASSFRQTRTEAFF
- | many | TRBJ1-1 | TRBV28 | TGTGCCAGCAGTTTGGAGGTCTTAGGAGAAGCTTTCTTT | CASSLEVLGEAFF
TRBD1 | many | TRBJ1-2 | TRBV6-2/TRBV6-3 | TGTGCCAGCAGTACGGGACAGAAGCGTGGCTACACCTTC | CASSTGQKRGYTF
- | many | TRBJ2-3 | TRBV27 | TGTGCCAGCAGTTTATTGGGCACAGATACGCAGTATTTT | CASSLLGTDTQYF
- | many | TRBJ1-2 | TRBV29-1 | TGCAGCGTTGAGTCGGACGCAGACCATGGCTACACCTTC | CSVESDADHGYTF
- | many | TRBJ2-2 | TRBV7-2 | TGTGCCAGCAGCTTGGAGGGATCCACCGGGGAGCTGTTTTTT | CASSLEGSTGELFF
- | many | TRBJ1-4 | TRBV29-1 | TGCAGCGCTAGTTTGGCAGCAACTAATGAAAAACTGTTTTTT | CSASLAATNEKLFF
- | - | TRBJ2-3 | TRBV11-1 | TGTGCCAGCAGCTTACAGCTTTCCATCACAGATACGCAGTATTTT | CASSLQLSITDTQYF
- | many | TRBJ1-5 | TRBV12-3/TRBV12-4 | TGTGCCAGCAGTTCTGGCAATCAGCCCCAGCATTTT | CASSSGNQPQHF
- | - | TRBJ1-5 | TRBV21-1 | TGTGCCAGCAGCAAAGTAAGCAGGGGGAAGGATAGCAATCAGCCCCAGCATTTT | CASSKVSRGKDSNQPQHF
- | many | TRBJ1-1 | TRBV7-9 | TGTGCCAGCAGCTTAGAGAGGACTGAAGCTTTCTTT | CASSLERTEAFF
- | few | TRBJ1-2 | TRBV7-8 | TGTGCCAGCAGCTTAGGTGATCTAAACTATGGCTACACCTTC | CASSLGDLNYGYTF
TRBD2 | - | TRBJ2-5 | TRBV6-2/TRBV6-3 | TGTGCCAGCAGTTACGGCGGGGGGGCCTTCGAGACCCAGTACTTC | CASSYGGGAFETQYF
TRBD2 | many | TRBJ2-3 | TRBV7-3 | TGTGCCAGCAGCCCATCTCTAGCGGGGGGAACAGATACGCAGTATTTT | CASSPSLAGGTDTQYF
- | many | TRBJ2-7 | TRBV5-8 | TGTGCCAGCAGCTTGAGGCAGACAGCCTACGAGCAGTACTTC | CASSLRQTAYEQYF
- | many | TRBJ2-2 | TRBV7-2 | TGTGCCAGCAGCCCGTGGGCGTTCGCGAACACCGGGGAGCTGTTTTTT | CASSPWAFANTGELFF
- | many | TRBJ2-7 | TRBV3-1 | TGTGCCAGCAGCCATGGGGGGCTCGAGCAGTACTTC | CASSHGGLEQYF
TRBD2 | many | TRBJ2-3 | TRBV5-1 | TGCGCCAGCAGCTCACTTCCGGGACTAGCGGGAAGGGACACAGATACGCAGTATTTT | CASSSLPGLAGRDTDTQYF
- | - | TRBJ1-5 | TRBV7-9 | TGTGCCAGCAGCTTGGAGCGGGAACAGCCCCAGCATTTT | CASSLEREQPQHF
- | many | TRBJ2-5 | TRBV3-2 | TGTGCCAGCAGCCAAGAGGTGGGGGAGACCCAGTACTTC | CASSQEVGETQYF
- | many | TRBJ2-5 | TRBV4-3 | TGCGCCAGCAGCCAAGATTACGGGCCCCTAGAGACCCAGTACTTC | CASSQDYGPLETQYF
- | many | TRBJ1-3 | TRBV3-1 | TGTGCCAGCAGCCAAACATACTCTGGAAACACCATATATTTT | CASSQTYSGNTIYF
- | many | TRBJ1-1 | TRBV4-1 | TGCGCCAGCAGCCAAGATGGTTGGGGCCCGGCCACTGAAGCTTTCTTT | CASSQDGWGPATEAFF
- | many | TRBJ2-3 | TRBV4-3 | TGCGCCAGCGGGAGACAAGACCTTGGCCCGCAGTATTTT | CASGRQDLGPQYF
- | many | TRBJ2-5 | TRBV7-9 | TGTGCCAGCAGCTTATTCGAGGGTCAAGAGACCCAGTACTTC | CASSLFEGQETQYF
- | - | TRBJ1-1 | TRBV2 | TGTGCCAGCAGTGTGGGGGGGCTGAACACTGAAGCTTTCTTT | CASSVGGLNTEAFF
TRBD2 | few | TRBJ2-3 | TRBV12-3/TRBV12-4 | TGTGCCAGCAGTTTAGCTAGCGGGGGTAAAGATACGCAGTATTTT | CASSLASGGKDTQYF
- | many | TRBJ2-7 | TRBV19 | TGTGCCAGTAGTATAGCGACAAGATACGAGCAGTACTTC | CASSIATRYEQYF
TRBD1 | - | TRBJ1-5 | TRBV20-1 | TGCAGTGCTCAGCAGGGGGGGAGCAATCAGCCCCAGCATTTT | CSAQQGGSNQPQHF
- | many | TRBJ2-2 | TRBV21-1 | TGTGCCAGCAGCAAATGGTACGGGACAGGGTTGTTCACCGGGGAGCTGTTTTTT | CASSKWYGTGLFTGELFF
TRBD1 | many | TRBJ1-5 | TRBV24-1 | TGTGCCACCACCTCGACAGGGGAGGGCAATCAGCCCCAGCATTTT | CATTSTGEGNQPQHF